The 22 T cell receptor beta chains reported below all come from one sample, sequenced in a study of T cell responses to AZD1222 COVID-19 vaccine. The table came from immunoSEQ multiplex PCR; TCRdb's copy has only in-frame clones and leaves some out. The sample yields roughly 150,000 clones, about 91% seen once. The source was peripheral blood, collected on day 0 of AZD1222 vaccination. These receptors all stem from an adult in good health.

The chain employs TRBV4-1 and TRBJ2-7; D not certain. The CDR3 spans 13 residues. Trimming removed 1 base from V and 5 bases from J, with 9 bases in between. Germline assignment: CDR1 MGHRA and CDR2 YSYEKL. The CDR3 sequence is CASSQVELHEQYF. Written as DNA, the CDR3 is TGCGCCAGCAGCCAAGTCGAGTTACACGAGCAGTACTTC.

The rearrangement joins TRBV19 to TRBJ2-3; 8 bases match TRBD2. Germline V gives CDR1 LNHDA, CDR2 SQIVND (reference sequence). This CDR3 contains 16 residues. Losses at the gene ends were 2 bases for V and 2 bases for J; bases not matched to a gene: 6. DNA of the CDR3: TGTGCCAGTAGTATACGAGCGGGGGAGTTCACAGATACGCAGTATTTT. Protein product: CASSIRAGEFTDTQYF.

J is TRBJ1-1 and V is TRBV19; TRBD1 is a possible D gene (5 bases). The germline V gene has CDR1 LNHDA and CDR2 SQIVND (reference sequence). Trimming took 7 bases from V and 3 from J, leaving 15 bases between them. The CDR3 sequence is 14 residues long. This CDR3 is CASTRQTGHTEAFF. CDR3 nucleotide sequence: TGTGCCAGTACTCGACAGACGGGGCACACTGAAGCTTTCTTT.

This chain connects TRBV27 to TRBJ2-5; a possible D gene is TRBD1 (6 bases). V dropped 8 bases and J dropped 0 bases, with 19 bases sitting between them. The germline V gene has CDR1 MNHEY and CDR2 SMNVEV (reference sequence). The CDR3 is made up of 16 amino acids. In DNA, the CDR3 is TGTGCCAGCCCGTTTACGCAGGGGATGAACCAAGAGACCCAGTACTTC. Translating it yields CASPFTQGMNQETQYF.

The chain is built from TRBV20-1 and TRBJ2-7; perhaps TRBD1 as D (5 bases). V lost 4 bases and J lost 6, with 10 bases in between. This CDR3 is 11 amino acids long. CDR1 is DFQATT and CDR2 is SNEGSKA in the germline V gene (reference sequence). In DNA form, the CDR3 reads TGCAGTGCTATTAGGGGCTTCGAGCAGTACTTC. This codes for CSAIRGFEQYF.

The CDR3 sequence: CASSPVIGARNEQFF. CDR3 sequence (DNA): TGTGCCAGCTCCCCCGTTATCGGGGCGAGGAATGAGCAGTTCTTC. The chain employs TRBV18 and TRBJ2-1; D is tentatively TRBD1 or TRBD2 (5 bases each). Germline V gene data show CDR1 as KGHSH and CDR2 as LQKENI. V shed 6 bases and J shed 7 bases, with 19 bases lying between them. This CDR3 is 15 amino acids long. The full variable domain, in which reference TRBV18 and TRBJ2-1 provide the parts outside the CDR3, is NAGVMQNPRHLVRRRGQEARLRCSPMKGHSHVYWYRQLPEEGLKFMVYLQKENIIDESGMPKERFSAEFPKEGPSILRIQQVVRGDSAAYFCASSPVIGARNEQFFGPGTRLTVL.

This clone was counted only a few times. Within the sample, other DNA sequences also encode this same CDR3. The chain joins TRBV7-6 to TRBJ1-2; 7 nucleotides align to TRBD1. Germline lookup yields CDR1 SGHVS and CDR2 FNYEAQ. Losses at the gene ends were 0 bases for V and 4 bases for J; bases not matched to a gene: 8. The CDR3 is 16 residues long. CDR3 region: CASSLARGGGAYGYTF. The CDR3 DNA is TGTGCCAGCAGCTTAGCGCGGGGAGGGGGCGCCTATGGCTACACCTTC.

This chain joins TRBV20-1 and TRBJ1-1; a possible D gene is TRBD1 (5 bases). Germline CDR1 reads DFQATT; CDR2 reads SNEGSKA (reference sequence). The V and J ends lost 2 bases and 6 bases respectively, with 7 bases between them. This CDR3 is built from 11 residues. CDR3 amino acids: CSARRGSEAFF. The CDR3 nucleotides read TGCAGTGCTAGAAGGGGCTCTGAAGCTTTCTTT.

This clone was observed a handful of times. The CDR3 DNA sequence: TGTGCCAGCAGTTTAGGGGGGACTCAGCCCCAGCATTTT. This sequence encodes CASSLGGTQPQHF. The genes are TRBV12-3 or TRBV12-4 and TRBJ1-5; perhaps TRBD1 as D (5 bases). V dropped 1 base and J dropped 6 bases, with 7 bases sitting between them. This CDR3 comprises 13 residues.

This clone was found once. The J gene is TRBJ2-1, the V gene TRBV28; 8 nucleotides align to TRBD2. CDR1 is MDHEN and CDR2 is SYDVKM in the germline V gene. The V segment lost 3 bases and the J segment 7 bases; nucleotides outside the gene matches: 2. The CDR3 runs 13 residues. The CDR3 protein is CASSLRLANEQFF. Written as DNA, the CDR3 is TGTGCCAGCAGTTTGAGACTAGCGAATGAGCAGTTCTTC.

The rearrangement joins TRBV18 to TRBJ1-1; TRBD1 aligns across 8 bases. This CDR3 spans 15 amino acids. Germline-derived CDR1 and CDR2 are KGHSH and LQKENI. Trimming at V came to 2 bases and at J to 0 bases, leaving 2 bases not matched to a gene. The CDR3 loop reads CASSPEGQVNTEAFF. The CDR3 DNA follows: TGTGCCAGCTCACCAGAGGGACAGGTGAACACTGAAGCTTTCTTT.

The genes are TRBV2 and TRBJ1-6, with D maybe TRBD1 (5 bases). The CDR3 covers 14 residues. Per germline, CDR1 SNHLY and CDR2 FYNNEI. Trimming shortened V by 8 bases and J by 9 bases, and 17 bases separated the two germline ends. Written as DNA, the CDR3 is TGTGCCAGCGGGGGAGTAGACCCCAGTTCACCCCTCCACTTT. Protein: CASGGVDPSSPLHF.

The chain uses TRBV7-2 and TRBJ1-2; D may be TRBD1 (5 bases). From germline, CDR1 is SGHTA and CDR2 FQGNSA. This CDR3 spans 16 amino acids. The V end was cut by 2 bases, the J end by 2 bases, with 15 bases between. As DNA, the CDR3 is TGTGCCAGCAGCTTAAGGCCGGGGGTGGGAAACTATGGCTACACCTTC. Its protein product is CASSLRPGVGNYGYTF.

This sequence joins TRBV5-1 and TRBJ2-7; the match to TRBD1 covers 8 bases. Unmatched junction bases numbered 8, after V lost 3 bases and J lost 3 bases. Germline-derived CDR1 and CDR2 are SGHRS and YFSETQ. This CDR3 contains 15 residues. CDR3 region: CASSSGGTGYYEQYF. In nucleotides, the CDR3 is TGCGCCAGCAGCTCTGGCGGGACAGGTTACTACGAGCAGTACTTC.

CDR3 bases: TGTGCCACCAGTGATTTAGACTCGGATGAGCAGTTCTTC. It yields the protein CATSDLDSDEQFF. The V call is TRBV24-1, the J call TRBJ2-1; D gene ambiguous. Trimming pared 1 base from V and 8 bases from J, leaving 8 bases between. Germline CDR1 is KGHDR and CDR2 is SFDVKD. There are 13 residues in the CDR3.

J is TRBJ1-5 and V is TRBV2; D is perhaps TRBD1 (5 bases). The germline V gene encodes CDR1 SNHLY and CDR2 FYNNEI. The CDR3 runs 13 residues. The V gene lost 8 bases and the J gene lost 4 bases, with 12 bases spanning the gap. CDR3 loop: CASGGARNQPQHF. CDR3 DNA: TGTGCCAGCGGCGGGGCCCGGAATCAGCCCCAGCATTTT.

The chain has TRBV13 and TRBJ1-4, with 9 bases matching TRBD1. V lost 6 bases, J lost 8 bases, and 19 bases stayed unmatched. This CDR3 region has 18 residues. CDR1 and CDR2 from the germline V gene are PRHDT and FYEKMQ (reference sequence). The DNA for the CDR3 is TGTGCCAGCAGAAGAATTCGGACAGGGGAAGGAGTCGAGGAAAAACTGTTTTTT. It is translated as CASRRIRTGEGVEEKLFF.

Concerning this clone itself: The junction departs from germline at one end; a sequencing error may be responsible. The chain links TRBV5-1 to TRBJ1-2; D remains unclear. Germline V gene sequence: CDR1 SGHRS, CDR2 YFSETQ. The CDR3 runs 15 residues. The CDR3 region has the DNA TGCGCCAGCAGCGCCAAAGGGTTGCAGGTCCCTGGCTCGGCCTTC. This codes for CASSAKGLQVPGSAF.

The CDR3 protein is CASRGSMYQPQHF. In DNA form, the CDR3 reads TGTGCCAGCAGGGGATCGATGTATCAGCCCCAGCATTTT. J is TRBJ1-5 and V is TRBV12-3 or TRBV12-4; no clear D. The CDR3 consists of 13 residues. Trimming cost V 6 bases and J 5 bases, with 11 bases left between them.

This clone was detected once. This chain links TRBV2 with TRBJ1-6; tentatively, D is TRBD1 (6 bases). This CDR3 has 14 residues. Looked up from germline, CDR1 is SNHLY and CDR2 is FYNNEI. V lost 7 bases and J lost 8, with 15 bases in between. CDR3 nucleotide sequence: TGTGCCAGCAAGATGGGGGCAGGTGATTCACCCCTCCACTTT. It is translated as CASKMGAGDSPLHF.

V gene TRBV5-6 combines with J gene TRBJ1-4, with 9 bases aligning to TRBD1. V trimming: 3 bases; J trimming: 6 bases; junction bases outside the gene matches: 3. There are 14 residues in the CDR3. Germline V gene sequence: CDR1 SGHDT, CDR2 YYEEEE. The CDR3 coding sequence is TGTGCCAGCAGCTCCCGGGACAGGGATGAAAAACTGTTTTTT. Amino acid sequence: CASSSRDRDEKLFF.

This chain uses TRBV6-4 with TRBJ2-5; 10 nucleotides match TRBD1. V shed 5 bases, J shed 5 bases, and the junction held 11 bases outside the gene matches. This CDR3 region has 16 residues. The germline V gene has CDR1 MRHNA and CDR2 SNTAGT. CDR3 sequence reads: CASSPEGDRGWETQYF. CDR3 sequence (DNA): TGTGCCAGCAGTCCCGAGGGGGACAGGGGCTGGGAGACCCAGTACTTC.